These 20 T cell receptor beta chains came from one sample sequenced in a study of blood T cell repertoires in COVID-19. Sequenced by immunoSEQ multiplex PCR; TCRdb stores in-frame clones only, minus some. The sample records around 300,000 clones, 85% to 90% being singletons. Sequenced sample: peripheral blood. The receptors originated from a human donor in a cohort sampled during active COVID-19.

The chain recombines TRBV5-4 with TRBJ2-7; 8 nucleotides align to TRBD2. Germline trimming cut 4 bases from V and 4 bases from J; bases unmatched to any gene: 10. Germline V CDR1 and CDR2: SGHNT, YYREEE (reference sequence). CDR3 length equals 15 residues. CDR3 in amino acids: CASSNAGTSRYEQYF. The CDR3, as DNA: TGTGCCAGCAGCAACGCCGGGACTAGTAGGTACGAGCAGTACTTC.

The rearrangement uses TRBV5-1 and TRBJ2-2; a weak D match, TRBD2 (5 bases). The germline gives CDR1 SGHRS, CDR2 YFSETQ. The CDR3 consists of 14 residues. The germline V and J ends were trimmed by 4 bases and 5 bases, with 12 bases remaining between them. CDR3 DNA: TGCGCCAGCAGCGTGGACGGGAATACCGGGGAGCTGTTTTTT. Amino acids: CASSVDGNTGELFF.

This clone has just one count. The CDR3 spells CASSRVGLREQFF. CDR3 in DNA: TGTGCCAGCAGTCGGGTGGGGCTGCGTGAGCAGTTCTTC. The V and J genes are TRBV6-5 and TRBJ2-1; perhaps TRBD1 as D (5 bases). Germline V gene data show CDR1 as MNHEY and CDR2 as SVGAGI. Trimming removed 5 bases from V and 9 bases from J, with 14 bases in between. The CDR3 runs 13 residues.

The gene calls are TRBV4-1 and TRBJ1-1; 8 bases agree with TRBD1. This CDR3 is 15 amino acids long. V shed 2 bases and J 2 bases; nucleotides not matched to a gene: 4. CDR1 MGHRA and CDR2 YSYEKL come from the germline V gene. DNA for the CDR3: TGCGCCAGCAGCCAAACTCCAGGGGGCAACACTGAAGCTTTCTTT. This codes for CASSQTPGGNTEAFF.

Worth noting for this clone: Other DNA sequences from this sample encode an identical CDR3 as well. The chain links TRBV5-1 to TRBJ2-1, with TRBD2 matching 12 bases. The ends lost 3 bases at V and 4 bases at J; junction bases unmatched: 2. The germline gives CDR1 SGHRS, CDR2 YFSETQ. This CDR3 has 15 amino acids. CDR3 protein: CASSSGLAGYNEQFF. The DNA for the CDR3 is TGCGCCAGCAGCTCCGGACTAGCGGGATACAATGAGCAGTTCTTC.

This chain links TRBV5-1 with TRBJ2-2; D call uncertain. The germline CDR1 and CDR2 sequences are SGHRS and YFSETQ. The CDR3 extends over 15 amino acids. V was clipped by 0 bases and J by 0 bases, with 6 bases between them. This chain's CDR3 is CASSLEPANTGELFF. The CDR3 DNA follows: TGCGCCAGCAGCTTGGAGCCCGCGAACACCGGGGAGCTGTTTTTT.

The chain couples TRBV18 to TRBJ2-1; weak D call: TRBD1 (5 bases). Trimming took off 6 bases at V and 0 bases at J, with 12 bases between the two ends. Germline lookup yields CDR1 KGHSH and CDR2 LQKENI. The CDR3 spans 15 residues. The CDR3 region is CASSSRQSSYNEQFF. The CDR3 nucleotides read TGTGCCAGCTCCTCAAGACAGAGCTCCTACAATGAGCAGTTCTTC.

CDR3 protein: CASSTTGGRGGEKLFF. In DNA form, the CDR3 reads TGCGCCAGCAGCACTACAGGGGGCCGGGGTGGTGAAAAACTGTTTTTT. This chain uses TRBV5-1 with TRBJ1-4, with 9 bases fitting TRBD1. The CDR3 spans 16 residues. V was clipped by 4 bases and J by 7 bases; unmatched bases: 11. Germline V gene lookup returns CDR1 SGHRS and CDR2 YFSETQ.

As DNA, the CDR3 is TGTGCCAGCAGTGAAGAGGGAGGTGTGGCGAGTGAGCAGTTCTTC. Encoded protein: CASSEEGGVASEQFF. The rearrangement joins TRBV2 to TRBJ2-1, with D possibly TRBD2 on 6 matching bases. The length of the CDR3 is 15 residues. Germline loops: CDR1 SNHLY, CDR2 FYNNEI. V was shortened by 1 base and J by 9 bases, with 16 bases between the two germline ends. Looking up the rest from reference TRBV2 and TRBJ2-1 gives the full variable domain: EPEVTQTPSHQVTQMGQEVILRCVPISNHLYFYWYRQILGQKVEFLVSFYNNEISEKSEIFDDQFSVERPDGSNFTLKIRSTKLEDSAMYFCASSEEGGVASEQFFGPGTRLTVL.

The rearrangement uses TRBV19 and TRBJ2-1; maybe TRBD1 (7 bases). CDR1 and CDR2 (germline): LNHDA, SQIVND (reference sequence). The CDR3 is 17 residues long. The V gene lost 6 bases and the J gene lost 5 bases, with 23 bases spanning the gap. The CDR3: CASRALLEQGGDNEQFF. In DNA, the CDR3 is TGTGCCAGTAGGGCCCTTTTGGAGCAGGGGGGCGACAATGAGCAGTTCTTC.

V and J are TRBV6-6 and TRBJ1-3; 7 bases are shared with TRBD1. With 2 bases clipped from V and 11 bases from J, the junction kept 3 bases outside the gene matches. Germline V gives CDR1 MNHNY, CDR2 SVGAGI (reference sequence). The CDR3 covers 12 residues. The DNA of the CDR3 is TGTGCCAGCAGTTACACAGGGGATCCCATATATTTT. Protein product: CASSYTGDPIYF.

The chain joins TRBV4-1 to TRBJ1-6; TRBD1 aligns across 9 bases. Germline assignment: CDR1 MGHRA and CDR2 YSYEKL. The CDR3 has 16 amino acids. Trimming took 3 bases from V and 7 from J; bases not matched to a gene: 7. This chain's CDR3 is CASSQDRGTGNSPLHF. CDR3 coding DNA: TGCGCCAGCAGCCAGGATCGTGGGACAGGGAATTCACCCCTCCACTTT.

A single count supports this clone. The chain combines TRBV6-2 or TRBV6-3 with TRBJ2-7; 7 positions agree with TRBD2. This CDR3 comprises 13 residues. V lost 5 bases, J lost 0 bases, and 1 base stayed unmatched. Germline CDR1 MNHEY, CDR2 SVGEGT. CDR3 sequence: CASSRDYSYEQYF. CDR3 nucleotides: TGTGCCAGCAGTCGGGACTACTCCTACGAGCAGTACTTC.

The chain is built from TRBV9 and TRBJ2-7; 8 nucleotides match TRBD1. J was trimmed by 3 bases and V by 1 base; bases with no gene match: 3. The CDR3 has 14 residues. Germline V gene lookup returns CDR1 SGDLS and CDR2 YYNGEE. CDR3 protein: CASSVRGQDYEQYF. The CDR3 DNA follows: TGTGCCAGCAGCGTAAGGGGACAGGACTACGAGCAGTACTTC.

This chain uses TRBV28 with TRBJ2-3; 10 nucleotides match TRBD2. The germline V gene encodes CDR1 MDHEN and CDR2 SYDVKM. The CDR3 extends over 17 amino acids. The V segment lost 6 bases and the J segment 1 base; nucleotides outside the gene matches: 10. Written as DNA, the CDR3 is TGTGCCAGCAGCCATCAACCGCTAGCGGGAGGCACAGATACGCAGTATTTT. Translation: CASSHQPLAGGTDTQYF. The whole variable domain, filled in from reference TRBV28 and TRBJ2-3, reads DVKVTQSSRYLVKRTGEKVFLECVQDMDHENMFWYRQDPGLGLRLIYFSYDVKMKEKGDIPEGYSVSREKKERFSLILESASTNQTSMYLCASSHQPLAGGTDTQYFGPGTRLTVL.

This rearrangement joins TRBV19 to TRBJ1-1; TRBD1 might be the D (6 bases). The germline V gene has CDR1 LNHDA and CDR2 SQIVND (reference sequence). The CDR3 is 14 amino acids. V was pared by 8 bases and J by 1 base, with 14 bases between. The CDR3 protein is CASQRGIGNTEAFF. The CDR3 DNA reads TGTGCCAGTCAAAGGGGGATTGGGAACACTGAAGCTTTCTTT.

The V gene is TRBV7-9, the J gene TRBJ1-1; tentatively, D is TRBD1 (6 bases). The germline V and J ends were trimmed by 7 bases and 6 bases, with 18 bases remaining between them. The CDR3 extends over 14 amino acids. Germline assignment: CDR1 SEHNR and CDR2 FQNEAQ (reference sequence). For the CDR3, the DNA is TGTGCCAGCACCTCCACAGGGAAGGTATCTGAAGCTTTCTTT. Its translation: CASTSTGKVSEAFF.

The rearrangement uses TRBV19 and TRBJ2-1, with D perhaps TRBD1 (8 bases). Germline CDR1 and CDR2: LNHDA and SQIVND (reference sequence). V lost 5 bases and J 8 bases, leaving 13 bases between the germline ends. The CDR3 loop spans 13 amino acids. The CDR3 protein is CASSPTGGDEQFF. CDR3 coding DNA: TGTGCCAGTAGTCCAACAGGGGGGGATGAGCAGTTCTTC.

The V gene is TRBV2, the J gene TRBJ1-4; D not certain. In germline, CDR1 is SNHLY, CDR2 FYNNEI. Trimming left V 6 bases short and J 6 bases short, with 14 bases between. The CDR3 contains 14 residues. CDR3 loop: CASRVRGIDEKLFF. The DNA of the CDR3 is TGTGCCAGCAGGGTTCGGGGTATCGATGAAAAACTGTTTTTT.

This chain uses TRBV4-3 with TRBJ2-6; TRBD1 is a possible D gene (5 bases). The V gene's germline CDR1 is LGHNA and CDR2 YSLEER. This CDR3 is 15 amino acids long. V was shortened by 1 base and J by 3 bases, with 7 bases between the two germline ends. The CDR3 region has the DNA TGCGCCAGCAGCCAAGGGCAGGGTGGGGCCAACGTCCTGACTTTC. Its translation: CASSQGQGGANVLTF.